Presented here are 31 T cell receptor beta chains from one specimen sequenced in a study of T-cell memory formation after mild COVID-19 (dated by TCRdb to the early 2020s). Library creation used 5' RACE. The reads were generated on an Illumina NovaSeq 6000. Using fastp trimming at Q25 and MiXCR clonotype assembly, TCRdb reanalyzed the public sequencing data and kept in-frame beta chains. CDR3 protein sequences are deduplicated, and each keeps its most common genes and DNA. The sample table lists about 200,000 distinct CDR3 sequences, around 9.1% of them with a count of one. The ten largest make up 3.5% of the sample. Sequenced input: PBMCs or a T cell subset sorted from them (not recorded which). The receptors were gathered from a man younger than 30 who had mild COVID-19 (a few samples of this study predate the infection). The sample titles of this study are shuffled in the database, so cell type and time point are left out; the donor was told from shared clones.

This clonotype was recorded at least ten times. V and J are TRBV29-1 and TRBJ2-1, with 11 nucleotides matching TRBD2. The CDR3 is 14 amino acids. Germline loops: CDR1 SQVTM, CDR2 ANQGSEA. V shed 7 bases, J shed 8 bases, and the junction held 10 bases outside the gene matches. The CDR3 coding sequence is TGCAGCGCGGCGGCTAGCGGGGGGTTCGATGAGCAGTTCTTC. It specifies CSAAASGGFDEQFF.

This clonotype was picked up a small number of times. DNA of the CDR3: TGTGCCAGCACCTACAGGGTGGGGAACACTGAAGCTTTCTTT. It translates to CASTYRVGNTEAFF. This chain links TRBV7-2 with TRBJ1-1; TRBD1 is a possible D gene (6 bases). The CDR3 is 14 amino acids. Germline-derived CDR1 and CDR2 are SGHTA and FQGNSA. V lost 7 bases to trimming and J lost 1 base, with 13 bases between them.

This sequence joins TRBV6-5 and TRBJ1-2, with a possible D match to TRBD1 (5 bases). Germline-derived CDR1 and CDR2 are MNHEY and SVGAGI. V shed 0 bases and J shed 0 bases, with 26 bases lying between them. There are 21 residues in the CDR3. CDR3 loop: CASSYSTPGLGRLEANYGYTF. As DNA, the CDR3 is TGTGCCAGCAGTTACTCGACCCCGGGGCTCGGCCGATTAGAAGCTAACTATGGCTACACCTTC.

The genes are TRBV5-1 and TRBJ2-5; D unresolved. The CDR3 length is 14 residues. Germline V gene sequence: CDR1 SGHRS, CDR2 YFSETQ. V was pared by 4 bases and J by 3 bases, with 13 bases between. CDR3 DNA sequence: TGCGCCAGCAGCACCAATTCCGCAGAAGAGACCCAGTACTTC. This codes for CASSTNSAEETQYF.

The V gene is TRBV12-3 or TRBV12-4, the J gene TRBJ1-1; no reliable D call. The CDR3 covers 11 residues. V shed 10 bases and J shed 5 bases, with 11 bases lying between them. The CDR3 DNA follows: TGTGCCATAGCGGGGTTTACTGAAGCTTTCTTT. Translation gives CAIAGFTEAFF.

This rearrangement joins TRBV30 to TRBJ1-1; D is ambiguous. The germline CDR1 and CDR2 sequences are GTSNPN and SVGIG (reference sequence). The CDR3 consists of 12 residues. The ends were cut back, 2 bases at V and 4 bases at J, with 8 bases in the middle. CDR3 residues: CAWSRASTEAFF. As DNA, the CDR3 is TGTGCCTGGAGTCGAGCGTCCACTGAAGCTTTCTTT.

This clonotype was seen many times. The CDR3 DNA reads TGTGCCAGCAGCTTGTACCACGAGCAGTACTTC. This encodes CASSLYHEQYF. The chain joins TRBV5-6 to TRBJ2-7; D remains ambiguous. This CDR3 contains 11 residues. V shed 1 base and J shed 5 bases, with 4 bases lying between them. The V gene's germline CDR1 is SGHDT and CDR2 YYEEEE.

A few counts support this clonotype. The CDR3 sequence: CASSTDSYEQYF. CDR3 DNA: TGTGCCAGCTCAACGGACAGTTACGAGCAGTACTTC. The V gene is TRBV18, the J gene TRBJ2-7; D is perhaps TRBD1 (6 bases). Germline CDR1 KGHSH, CDR2 LQKENI. Trimming removed 5 bases at V and 4 bases at J, with 9 bases between. This CDR3 contains 12 residues. Together with reference TRBV18 and TRBJ2-7, the CDR3 gives the full variable domain: NAGVMQNPRHLVRRRGQEARLRCSPMKGHSHVYWYRQLPEEGLKFMVYLQKENIIDESGMPKERFSAEFPKEGPSILRIQQVVRGDSAAYFCASSTDSYEQYFGPGTRLTVT.

Only a few counts were recorded for this clonotype. J is TRBJ2-5 and V is TRBV20-1; D might be TRBD2 (5 bases). The length of the CDR3 is 11 residues. Germline assignment: CDR1 DFQATT and CDR2 SNEGSKA (reference sequence). V was pared by 0 bases and J by 8 bases, with 7 bases between. CDR3 protein: CSARDEGTQYF. The CDR3 DNA is TGCAGTGCTAGAGATGAGGGTACCCAGTACTTC.

This clonotype was recorded a few times. The genes are TRBV5-1 and TRBJ1-5; a possible D gene is TRBD1 (6 bases). The CDR3 has 15 residues. Germline V gene sequence: CDR1 SGHRS, CDR2 YFSETQ. The V gene lost 2 bases and the J gene lost 4 bases, with 13 bases spanning the gap. In DNA form, the CDR3 reads TGCGCCAGCAGCTTACAGGGATTGAGAAATCAGCCCCAGCATTTT. It encodes CASSLQGLRNQPQHF.

This clonotype has ten or more counts. Here the CDR3 reads CASSLAGDRGLGTYEQYF. The CDR3 DNA follows: TGTGCCAGCAGCTTAGCAGGGGACAGGGGGCTCGGCACCTACGAGCAGTACTTC. The genes are TRBV7-2 and TRBJ2-7, with TRBD1 matching over 12 bases. The CDR3 covers 18 residues. V was clipped by 0 bases and J by 2 bases; unmatched bases: 8. Germline V lookup: CDR1 SGHTA, CDR2 FQGNSA.

The rearrangement links TRBV19 to TRBJ1-1, with no clear D. Germline-derived CDR1 and CDR2 are LNHDA and SQIVND (reference sequence). This CDR3 has 13 residues. The V gene lost 3 bases and the J gene lost 1 base, with 6 bases spanning the gap. Here the CDR3 DNA reads TGTGCCAGTAGTATGATGCGGAACACTGAAGCTTTCTTT. Translated, it gives CASSMMRNTEAFF.

This clonotype has at least ten counts. The genes are TRBV20-1 and TRBJ1-1; D is perhaps TRBD1 (6 bases). In germline, CDR1 is DFQATT, CDR2 SNEGSKA (reference sequence). The germline V and J ends were trimmed by 5 bases and 3 bases, with 10 bases remaining between them. The CDR3 is made up of 12 amino acids. The CDR3 DNA is TGCAGTGCTTACGACAGGCACACTGAAGCTTTCTTT. This translates into CSAYDRHTEAFF.

The chain joins TRBV19 to TRBJ2-3, with 8 positions matching TRBD1. Losses at the gene ends were 2 bases for V and 6 bases for J; bases not matched to a gene: 4. Germline V lookup: CDR1 LNHDA, CDR2 SQIVND (reference sequence). The CDR3 contains 14 residues. The CDR3: CASSIQGQGDTQYF. CDR3 sequence (DNA): TGTGCCAGTAGTATACAAGGACAGGGCGATACGCAGTATTTT.

This clonotype came up many times. The chain has TRBV5-6 and TRBJ1-4; D uncertain. V lost 1 base and J 5 bases, leaving 6 bases between the germline ends. The length of the CDR3 is 13 residues. CDR1 and CDR2 from the germline V gene are SGHDT and YYEEEE. CDR3 bases: TGTGCCAGCAGCTTGAGGTACAATGAAAAACTGTTTTTT. This codes for CASSLRYNEKLFF.

Points on this clonotype: A much more abundant neighbour one base away suggests this may be a read error. The chain links TRBV5-1 to TRBJ2-2, with a possible D match to TRBD1 (6 bases). The CDR3 contains 13 residues. Germline CDR1 reads SGHRS; CDR2 reads YFSETQ. CDR3 in DNA: TGCGCCAGCAGCCCAGGGGTCAACGGGGATCTGTTTTTT. Its translation: CASSPGVNGDLFF. Full variable domain (rest looked up from reference TRBV5-1 and TRBJ2-2): KAGVTQTPRYLIKTRGQQVTLSCSPISGHRSVSWYQQTPGQGLQFLFEYFSETQRNKGNFPGRFSGRQFSNSRSEMNVSTLELGDSALYLCASSPGVNGDLFFGEGSRLTVL.

This clonotype was counted at least ten times. The chain couples TRBV9 to TRBJ2-1; the D is unclear. V lost 0 bases and J 0 bases, leaving 4 bases between the germline ends. From germline, CDR1 is SGDLS and CDR2 YYNGEE. This CDR3 is built from 14 residues. The CDR3: CASSVEPSYNEQFF. The CDR3 DNA reads as TGTGCCAGCAGCGTAGAACCCTCCTACAATGAGCAGTTCTTC. The full variable domain, completed using reference TRBV9 and TRBJ2-1, is DSGVTQTPKHLITATGQRVTLRCSPRSGDLSVYWYQQSLDQGLQFLIQYYNGEERAKGNILERFSAQQFPDLHSELNLSSLELGDSALYFCASSVEPSYNEQFFGPGTRLTVL.

This clonotype was observed a handful of times. J is TRBJ1-2 and V is TRBV20-1; weak D call: TRBD1 (5 bases). Trimming pared 6 bases from V and 6 bases from J, leaving 14 bases between. Germline V gives CDR1 DFQATT, CDR2 SNEGSKA (reference sequence). The CDR3 is 12 amino acids. CDR3 nucleotides: TGCAGTGCCCGGGACCTGGGTGATGGCTACACCTTC. Amino acids: CSARDLGDGYTF.

This clonotype occurred many times. The genes are TRBV11-2 and TRBJ2-3, with TRBD1 identical over 8 bases. V shed 4 bases, J shed 4 bases, and the junction held 4 bases outside the gene matches. The CDR3 is made up of 14 amino acids. Germline assignment: CDR1 SGHAT and CDR2 FQNNGV. The CDR3 region is CASSSNRGADTQYF. CDR3 in DNA: TGTGCCAGCAGCTCGAACAGGGGGGCAGATACGCAGTATTTT.

This clonotype was counted many times. V gene TRBV7-3 combines with J gene TRBJ1-1; no clear D. CDR3 length: 14 residues. The V end was cut by 2 bases, the J end by 4 bases, with 11 bases between. The germline CDR1 and CDR2 sequences are SGHTA and FQGTGA. For the CDR3, the DNA is TGTGCCAGCAGCTTATACCCTGGGATCACTGAAGCTTTCTTT. Translating gives CASSLYPGITEAFF.

This clonotype showed up just a few times. The chain uses TRBV7-3 and TRBJ1-6; 10 bases align to TRBD1. The CDR3 has 15 residues. The junction had 5 bases not matched to a gene; V was cut back by 4 bases and J by 8 bases. Germline V lookup: CDR1 SGHTA, CDR2 FQGTGA. In DNA, the CDR3 is TGTGCCAGCAGCTCTTCGGGACAGGGGCATTCACCCCTCCACTTT. Translated: CASSSSGQGHSPLHF.

The CDR3 DNA is TGTGCCAGCAGCCCCTCGACTAGCAATCAGCCCCAGCATTTT. Protein product: CASSPSTSNQPQHF. This chain joins TRBV7-9 and TRBJ1-5; D is uncertain. Trimming pared 5 bases from V and 0 bases from J, leaving 8 bases between. Germline V gives CDR1 SEHNR, CDR2 FQNEAQ (reference sequence). This CDR3 spans 14 amino acids.

V and J are TRBV7-9 and TRBJ1-1; the D gene is possibly TRBD1 (6 bases). The CDR3 runs to 14 residues. Germline CDR1 and CDR2: SEHNR and FQNEAQ (reference sequence). The V end lost 4 bases, the J end lost 5 bases, and 14 bases lay between the germline ends. The CDR3 sequence: CASSSGVGRTEAFF. The CDR3 bases are TGTGCCAGCAGCTCAGGGGTTGGCAGGACTGAAGCTTTCTTT.

This clonotype was counted ten times or more. This rearrangement joins TRBV6-1 to TRBJ2-7, with 8 bases aligning to TRBD2. V lost 6 bases, J lost 2 bases, and 9 bases stayed unmatched. The length of the CDR3 is 15 residues. CDR1 and CDR2 (germline): MNHNS, SASEGT. CDR3 sequence (DNA): TGTGCCAGCAGCGACCAGAGCGGGGGCCCCTACGAGCAGTACTTC. As protein: CASSDQSGGPYEQYF.

This clonotype was observed a handful of times. This chain links TRBV7-8 with TRBJ1-3; D perhaps matches TRBD1 (5 bases). Germline V gene sequence: CDR1 SGHVS, CDR2 FQNEAQ. Between the trimmed V and J ends, which lost 5 bases and 0 bases, there was a span of 14 bases. The CDR3 length is 16 residues. The CDR3 DNA follows: TGTGCCAGCAGCCAGTATCAGGGTAACTCTGGAAACACCATATATTTT. Translated, it gives CASSQYQGNSGNTIYF.

The rearrangement links TRBV5-1 to TRBJ1-6; D not resolved. CDR1 is SGHRS, CDR2 YFSETQ, per germline. V was trimmed by 0 bases and J by 10 bases, leaving 11 bases between them. The CDR3 totals 14 residues. CDR3 coding DNA: TGCGCCAGCAGCTTGGTTGGAGTCGACTCACCCCTCCACTTT. Translated, it gives CASSLVGVDSPLHF. Supplemented by reference TRBV5-1 and TRBJ1-6, the full variable domain reads KAGVTQTPRYLIKTRGQQVTLSCSPISGHRSVSWYQQTPGQGLQFLFEYFSETQRNKGNFPGRFSGRQFSNSRSEMNVSTLELGDSALYLCASSLVGVDSPLHFGNGTRLTVT.

The CDR3 DNA sequence: TGCGCCAGCAGCGTCGCACAGGGACTCGCCACTGAAGCTTTCTTT. Its translation: CASSVAQGLATEAFF. This rearrangement joins TRBV5-1 to TRBJ1-1; D is possibly TRBD1 (6 bases). Germline CDR1 is SGHRS and CDR2 is YFSETQ. The CDR3 extends over 15 amino acids. Trimming pared 4 bases from V and 4 bases from J, leaving 17 bases between.

This chain connects TRBV4-1 to TRBJ2-3; D gene ambiguous. CDR1 MGHRA and CDR2 YSYEKL come from the germline V gene. The ends were cut back, 10 bases at V and 6 bases at J, with 17 bases in the middle. The length of the CDR3 is 13 residues. CDR3 bases: TGCGCCACCGCCCGAACTCTTGAGGATACGCAGTATTTT. The encoded protein is CATARTLEDTQYF.

This clonotype was seen only a few times. The chain couples TRBV5-1 to TRBJ1-3; no definite D call. The CDR3 is 15 residues long. Germline CDR1 SGHRS, CDR2 YFSETQ. Trimming pared 0 bases from V and 4 bases from J, leaving 11 bases between. CDR3 loop: CASSLAPGRGNTIYF. The CDR3 DNA reads TGCGCCAGCAGCTTGGCCCCGGGGAGGGGAAACACCATATATTTT.

The sample holds a few counts of this clonotype. V and J are TRBV6-6 and TRBJ1-4; D unclear. Germline V gene data show CDR1 as MNHNY and CDR2 as SVGAGI (reference sequence). Trimming cost V 4 bases and J 6 bases, with 3 bases left between them. The CDR3 spans 11 residues. The CDR3 region is CASSWDEKLFF. The CDR3 DNA reads TGTGCCAGCAGTTGGGATGAAAAACTGTTTTTT.

A few counts support this clonotype. The V and J genes are TRBV9 and TRBJ2-5; perhaps TRBD2 as D (6 bases). V lost 0 bases and J lost 1, with 13 bases in between. Germline loops: CDR1 SGDLS, CDR2 YYNGEE. The CDR3 loop spans 16 amino acids. The DNA for the CDR3 is TGTGCCAGCAGCGTAGCTTTCGGGGGTATCCAAGAGACCCAGTACTTC. Translating gives CASSVAFGGIQETQYF.